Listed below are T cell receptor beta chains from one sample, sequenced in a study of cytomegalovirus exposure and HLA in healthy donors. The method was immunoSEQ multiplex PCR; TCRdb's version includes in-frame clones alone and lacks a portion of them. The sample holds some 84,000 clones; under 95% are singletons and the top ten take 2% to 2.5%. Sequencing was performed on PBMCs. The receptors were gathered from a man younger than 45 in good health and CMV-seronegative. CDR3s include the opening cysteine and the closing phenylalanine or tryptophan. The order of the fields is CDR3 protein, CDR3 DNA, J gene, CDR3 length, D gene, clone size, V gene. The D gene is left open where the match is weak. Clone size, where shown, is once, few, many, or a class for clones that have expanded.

CDR3: CASSLGGRETQYF
DNA: TGTGCCAGCAGCTTAGGGGGGAGGGAGACCCAGTACTTC
J: TRBJ2-5
length: 13
D: NA
size: NA
V: TRBV7-6

CDR3: CASSSRKGNSPLHF
DNA: TGTGCCAGCAGCTCCCGGAAGGGGAATTCACCCCTCCACTTT
J: TRBJ1-6
length: 14
D: NA
size: NA
V: TRBV13

CDR3: CASSSLSEDSKETQYF
DNA: TGTGCCAGCAGTTCCCTTTCAGAGGACAGTAAAGAGACCCAGTACTTC
J: TRBJ2-5
length: 16
D: NA
size: NA
V: TRBV27

CDR3: CASSLVVGQGDEQYF
DNA: TGCGCCAGCAGCCTCGTCGTGGGACAGGGGGACGAGCAGTACTTC
J: TRBJ2-7
length: 15
D: TRBD1
size: NA
V: TRBV4-1

CDR3: CATETYEQYF
DNA: TGTGCCACTGAGACCTACGAGCAGTACTTC
J: TRBJ2-7
length: 10
D: NA
size: once
V: TRBV7-5

CDR3: CASSFARIAYEQYF
DNA: TGTGCCAGCAGCTTCGCGCGAATAGCCTACGAGCAGTACTTC
J: TRBJ2-7
length: 14
D: NA
size: NA
V: TRBV11-2

CDR3: CSAKPSGGAWSTDTQYF
DNA: TGCAGCGCCAAGCCTAGCGGGGGGGCCTGGAGCACAGATACGCAGTATTTT
J: TRBJ2-3
length: 17
D: TRBD2
size: NA
V: TRBV29-1

CDR3: CASSLRTGNNEKLFF
DNA: TGCGCCAGCAGCTTGAGGACAGGGAATAATGAAAAACTGTTTTTT
J: TRBJ1-4
length: 15
D: TRBD1
size: NA
V: TRBV5-1

CDR3: CASSRRGGLTDTQYF
DNA: TGTGCCAGCAGTCGACGTGGTGGGCTCACAGATACGCAGTATTTT
J: TRBJ2-3
length: 15
D: NA
size: NA
V: TRBV28

CDR3: CASSQDKNYGYTF
DNA: TGTGCCAGCAGCCAGGACAAGAACTATGGCTACACCTTC
J: TRBJ1-2
length: 13
D: NA
size: NA
V: TRBV5-4

CDR3: CASSSYRGEQFF
DNA: TGTGCCAGCAGTTCCTACAGGGGTGAGCAGTTCTTC
J: TRBJ2-1
length: 12
D: TRBD1
size: NA
V: TRBV28

CDR3: CASSPNPVGGKSSYNEQFF
DNA: TGTGCTAGCAGCCCAAACCCCGTTGGGGGGAAGAGCTCCTACAATGAGCAGTTCTTC
J: TRBJ2-1
length: 19
D: NA
size: NA
V: TRBV7-7

CDR3: CASSYSLEKLFF
DNA: TGTGCCAGCAGTTACAGCCTGGAAAAACTGTTTTTT
J: TRBJ1-4
length: 12
D: NA
size: NA
V: TRBV6-6

CDR3: CASSGNRGWSYEQYF
DNA: TGTGCCAGCAGTGGAAACAGGGGGTGGTCCTACGAGCAGTACTTC
J: TRBJ2-7
length: 15
D: TRBD1
size: NA
V: TRBV25-1

CDR3: CASRAGHNYEQYF
DNA: TGCGCCAGCAGAGCGGGACACAACTACGAGCAGTACTTC
J: TRBJ2-7
length: 13
D: NA
size: NA
V: TRBV10-2

CDR3: CASSGSGQKAEAFF
DNA: TGTGCCAGCAGTGGATCGGGACAAAAGGCTGAAGCTTTCTTT
J: TRBJ1-1
length: 14
D: NA
size: few
V: TRBV2

CDR3: CASSFVGIRVAGENEQFF
DNA: TGTGCCAGCAGCTTCGTCGGGATCCGCGTAGCGGGAGAAAATGAGCAGTTCTTC
J: TRBJ2-1
length: 18
D: TRBD2
size: NA
V: TRBV7-2

CDR3: CASSGQGVSYEQYF
DNA: TGTGCCAGTTCCGGACAGGGAGTGTCCTACGAGCAGTACTTC
J: TRBJ2-7
length: 14
D: TRBD1
size: NA
V: TRBV19

CDR3: CASSFTGSAFSFF
DNA: TGTGCCAGCAGCTTTACAGGATCCGCATTTTCTTTCTTT
J: TRBJ1-1
length: 13
D: NA
size: few
V: TRBV11-1

CDR3: CASSSSVGGELFF
DNA: TGCGCCAGCAGCTCTAGCGTTGGTGGGGAGCTGTTTTTT
J: TRBJ2-2
length: 13
D: NA
size: NA
V: TRBV5-1

CDR3: CASSPRPDFLGQPQHF
DNA: TGTGCCAGCAGCCCCCGCCCGGACTTCCTCGGTCAGCCCCAGCATTTT
J: TRBJ1-5
length: 16
D: NA
size: few
V: TRBV7-8

CDR3: CAVGGEQFF
DNA: TGTGCCGTCGGTGGTGAGCAGTTCTTC
J: TRBJ2-1
length: 9
D: NA
size: NA
V: TRBV7-7

CDR3: CASSEWGDSRYQETQYF
DNA: TGTGCCAGCAGTGAGTGGGGGGACAGCCGATACCAAGAGACCCAGTACTTC
J: TRBJ2-5
length: 17
D: NA
size: NA
V: TRBV6-1

CDR3: CASSYSGASSSYEQYF
DNA: TGTGCCAGCAGTTACTCAGGGGCCTCTAGCTCCTACGAGCAGTACTTC
J: TRBJ2-7
length: 16
D: NA
size: NA
V: TRBV6-5